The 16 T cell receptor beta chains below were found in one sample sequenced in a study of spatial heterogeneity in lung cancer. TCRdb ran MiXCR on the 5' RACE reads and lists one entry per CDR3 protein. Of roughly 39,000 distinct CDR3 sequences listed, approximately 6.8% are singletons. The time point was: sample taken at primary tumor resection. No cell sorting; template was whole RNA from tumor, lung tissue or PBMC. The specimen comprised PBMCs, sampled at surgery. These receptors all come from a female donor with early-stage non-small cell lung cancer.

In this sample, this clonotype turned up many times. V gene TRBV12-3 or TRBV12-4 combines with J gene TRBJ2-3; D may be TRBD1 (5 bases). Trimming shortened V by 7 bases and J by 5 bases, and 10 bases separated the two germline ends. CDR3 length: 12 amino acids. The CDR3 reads CASTPRGDTQYF. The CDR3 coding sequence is TGTGCCAGCACCCCTAGGGGAGATACGCAGTATTTT.

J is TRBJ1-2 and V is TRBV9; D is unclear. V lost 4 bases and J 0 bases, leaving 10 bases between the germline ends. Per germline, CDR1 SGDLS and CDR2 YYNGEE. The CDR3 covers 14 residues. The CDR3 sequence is CASSPLPANYGYTF. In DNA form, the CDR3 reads TGTGCCAGCAGCCCCTTGCCAGCTAACTATGGCTACACCTTC.

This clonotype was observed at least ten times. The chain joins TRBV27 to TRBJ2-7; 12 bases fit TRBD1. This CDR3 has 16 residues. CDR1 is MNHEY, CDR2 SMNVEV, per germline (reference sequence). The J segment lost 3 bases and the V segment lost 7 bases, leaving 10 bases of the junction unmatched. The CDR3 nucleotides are TGTGCCAGCACCGCGACCGGGACAGGGGGCTTCTACGAGCAGTACTTC. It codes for CASTATGTGGFYEQYF.

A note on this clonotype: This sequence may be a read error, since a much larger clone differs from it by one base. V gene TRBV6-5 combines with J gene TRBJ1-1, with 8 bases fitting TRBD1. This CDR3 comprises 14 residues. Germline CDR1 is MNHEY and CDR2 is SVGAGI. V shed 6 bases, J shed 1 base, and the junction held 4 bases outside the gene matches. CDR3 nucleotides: TGTGCCAGCAGCCCCGGGACAGGGAACACTGAAGCTTTCTTT. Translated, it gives CASSPGTGNTEAFF.

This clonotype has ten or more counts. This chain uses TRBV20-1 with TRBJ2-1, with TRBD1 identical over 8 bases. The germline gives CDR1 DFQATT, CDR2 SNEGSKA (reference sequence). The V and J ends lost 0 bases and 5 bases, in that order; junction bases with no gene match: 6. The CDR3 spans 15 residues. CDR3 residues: CSARDYRTGNNEQFF. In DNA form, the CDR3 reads TGCAGTGCTAGAGACTACCGGACAGGGAACAATGAGCAGTTCTTC.

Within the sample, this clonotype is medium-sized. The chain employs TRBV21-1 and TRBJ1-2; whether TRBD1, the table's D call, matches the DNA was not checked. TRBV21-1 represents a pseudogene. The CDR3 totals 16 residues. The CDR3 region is CASTKGGAGAHYGYTF. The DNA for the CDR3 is TGTGCCAGCACCAAAGGGGGCGCGGGGGCGCACTATGGCTACACCTTC.

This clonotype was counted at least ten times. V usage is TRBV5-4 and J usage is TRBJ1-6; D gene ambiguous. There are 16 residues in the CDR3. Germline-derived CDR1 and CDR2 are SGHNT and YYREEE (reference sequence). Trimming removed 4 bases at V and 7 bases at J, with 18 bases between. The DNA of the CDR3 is TGTGCCAGCAGCCCAGAACCTGGGAGTGGCAATTCACCCCTCCACTTT. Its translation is CASSPEPGSGNSPLHF.

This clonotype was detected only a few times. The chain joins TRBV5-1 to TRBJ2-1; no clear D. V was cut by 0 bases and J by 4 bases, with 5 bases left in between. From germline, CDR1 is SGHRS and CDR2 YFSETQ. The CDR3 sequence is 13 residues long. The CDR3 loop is CASSLAQYNEQFF. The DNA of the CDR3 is TGCGCCAGCAGCTTGGCCCAATACAATGAGCAGTTCTTC. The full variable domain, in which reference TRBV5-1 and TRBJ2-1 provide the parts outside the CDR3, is KAGVTQTPRYLIKTRGQQVTLSCSPISGHRSVSWYQQTPGQGLQFLFEYFSETQRNKGNFPGRFSGRQFSNSRSEMNVSTLELGDSALYLCASSLAQYNEQFFGPGTRLTVL.

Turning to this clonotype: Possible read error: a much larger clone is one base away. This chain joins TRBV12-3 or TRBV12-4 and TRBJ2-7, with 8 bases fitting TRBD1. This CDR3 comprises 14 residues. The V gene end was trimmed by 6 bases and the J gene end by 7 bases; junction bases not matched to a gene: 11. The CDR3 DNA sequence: TGTGCCAGCAGACCTGGACAGGGACCCGAGGAGCAGTACTTC. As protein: CASRPGQGPEEQYF.

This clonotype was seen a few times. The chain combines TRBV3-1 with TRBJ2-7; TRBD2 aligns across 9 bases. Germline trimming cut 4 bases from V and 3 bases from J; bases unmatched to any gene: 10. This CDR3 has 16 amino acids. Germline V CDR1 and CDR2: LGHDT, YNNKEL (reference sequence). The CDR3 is CASSPRGGGRFYEQYF. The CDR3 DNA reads TGTGCCAGCAGCCCCCGCGGGGGGGGAAGATTCTACGAGCAGTACTTC.

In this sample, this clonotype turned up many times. CDR3 protein: CASRRGGTDTQYF. Here the CDR3 DNA reads TGTGCCAGCAGACGGGGGGGCACAGATACGCAGTATTTT. J is TRBJ2-3 and V is TRBV28; 7 nucleotides match TRBD2. This CDR3 spans 13 amino acids. Germline V gene sequence: CDR1 MDHEN, CDR2 SYDVKM. J gave up 1 base and V 6 bases, and 1 base lay outside the gene matches.

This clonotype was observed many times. This CDR3 is CASSYLGHNTEAFF. The CDR3 DNA sequence: TGTGCCAGCAGTTACCTCGGACACAACACTGAAGCTTTCTTT. The chain has TRBV6-5 and TRBJ1-1; possibly TRBD1 for D (5 bases). Trimming left V 2 bases short and J 2 bases short, with 9 bases between. CDR3 length: 14 residues. Germline CDR1 and CDR2: MNHEY and SVGAGI.

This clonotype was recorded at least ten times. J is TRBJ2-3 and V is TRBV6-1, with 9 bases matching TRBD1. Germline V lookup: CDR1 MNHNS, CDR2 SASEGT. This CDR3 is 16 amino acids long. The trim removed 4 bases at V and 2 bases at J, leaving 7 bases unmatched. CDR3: CASSGRTGETTDTQYF. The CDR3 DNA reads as TGTGCCAGCAGTGGGAGGACAGGGGAGACCACAGATACGCAGTATTTT.

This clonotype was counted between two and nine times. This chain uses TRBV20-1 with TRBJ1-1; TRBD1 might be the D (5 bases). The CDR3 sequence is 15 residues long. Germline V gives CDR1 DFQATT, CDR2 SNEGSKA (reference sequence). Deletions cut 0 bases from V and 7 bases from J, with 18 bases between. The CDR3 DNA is TGCAGTGCTAGAGATTATGGAGACAGCGTCATTGAAGCTTTCTTT. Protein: CSARDYGDSVIEAFF.

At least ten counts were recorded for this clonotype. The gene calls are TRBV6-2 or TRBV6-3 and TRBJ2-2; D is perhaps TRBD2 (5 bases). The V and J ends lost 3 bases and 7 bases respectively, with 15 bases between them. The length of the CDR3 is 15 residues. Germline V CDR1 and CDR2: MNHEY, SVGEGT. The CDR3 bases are TGTGCCAGCAGTTATGGAGAGGGCGACTACGGGGAGCTGTTTTTT. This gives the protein CASSYGEGDYGELFF.

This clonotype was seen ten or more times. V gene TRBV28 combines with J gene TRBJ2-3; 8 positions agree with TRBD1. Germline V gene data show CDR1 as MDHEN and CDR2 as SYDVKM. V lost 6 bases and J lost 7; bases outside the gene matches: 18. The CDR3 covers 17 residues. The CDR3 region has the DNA TGTGCCAGCAGCTCCACAACCCAGGGGGCCATCCCCTATACGCAGTATTTT. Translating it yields CASSSTTQGAIPYTQYF.